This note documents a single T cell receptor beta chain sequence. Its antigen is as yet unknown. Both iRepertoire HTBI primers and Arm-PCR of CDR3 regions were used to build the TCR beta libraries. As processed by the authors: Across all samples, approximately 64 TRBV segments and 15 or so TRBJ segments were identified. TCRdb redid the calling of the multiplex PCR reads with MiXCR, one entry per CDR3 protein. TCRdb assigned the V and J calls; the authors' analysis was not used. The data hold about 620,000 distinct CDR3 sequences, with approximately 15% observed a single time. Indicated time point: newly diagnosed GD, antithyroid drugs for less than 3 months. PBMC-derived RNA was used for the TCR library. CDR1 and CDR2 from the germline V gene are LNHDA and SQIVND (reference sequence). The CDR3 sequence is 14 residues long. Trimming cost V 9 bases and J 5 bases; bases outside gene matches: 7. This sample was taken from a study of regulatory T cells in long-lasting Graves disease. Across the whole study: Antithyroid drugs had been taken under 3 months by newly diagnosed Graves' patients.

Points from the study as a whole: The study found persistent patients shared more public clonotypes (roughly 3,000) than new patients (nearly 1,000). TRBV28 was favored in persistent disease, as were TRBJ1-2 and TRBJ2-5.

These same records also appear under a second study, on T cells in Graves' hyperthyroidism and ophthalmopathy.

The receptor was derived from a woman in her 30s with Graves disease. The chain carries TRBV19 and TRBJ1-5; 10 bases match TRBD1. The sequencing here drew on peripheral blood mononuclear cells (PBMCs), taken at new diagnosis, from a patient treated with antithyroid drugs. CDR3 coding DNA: TGTGCCAGCAAACCCGGGACAGGGGATCAGCCCCAGCATTTT. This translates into CASKPGTGDQPQHF.